The table lists the clone carrying this TCR beta chain with a few counts. Its antigen is not known. Trimming pared 1 base from V and 7 bases from J, leaving 14 bases between. The CDR3 sequence is 15 residues long. Germline V gene sequence: CDR1 LGHDT, CDR2 YNNKEL (reference sequence). Sample-barcoded 5' priming and a J-beta primer mix drove a second PCR of roughly 6 to 12 cycles. TCRdb reprocessed the 5' RACE reads with MiXCR, giving one entry per CDR3 protein. The sample yields some 900,000 distinct CDR3 sequences, roughly 48% seen once. The data derive from a study of blood T cells in healthy people across ages. The draw of peripheral blood yielded approximately 10 milliliters from each donor. Whole-study findings and limits: Naive CD4+ cell counts and diversity both ran higher in long-lived than in aged donors.

Input material: blood. This sequence joins TRBV3-1 and TRBJ1-5; perhaps TRBD1 as D (6 bases). This clonotype originated in a man aged 30-40 years in good health. CDR3 residues: CASSQGSGAGQPQHF. The DNA for the CDR3 is TGTGCCAGCAGCCAAGGTTCGGGGGCAGGGCAGCCCCAGCATTTT.